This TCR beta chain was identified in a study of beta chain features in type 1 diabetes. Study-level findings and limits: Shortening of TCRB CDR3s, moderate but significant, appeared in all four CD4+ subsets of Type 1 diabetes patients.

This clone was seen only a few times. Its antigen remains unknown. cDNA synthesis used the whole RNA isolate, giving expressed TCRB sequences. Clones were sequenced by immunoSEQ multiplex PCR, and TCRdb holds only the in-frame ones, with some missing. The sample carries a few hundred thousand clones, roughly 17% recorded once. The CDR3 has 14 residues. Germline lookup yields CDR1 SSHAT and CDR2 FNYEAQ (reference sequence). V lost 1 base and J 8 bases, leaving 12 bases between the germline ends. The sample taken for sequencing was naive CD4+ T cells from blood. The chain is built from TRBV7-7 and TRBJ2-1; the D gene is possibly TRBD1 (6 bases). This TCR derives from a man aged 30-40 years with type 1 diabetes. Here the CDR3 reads CASSLEFRGHEQFF. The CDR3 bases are TGTGCCAGCAGCTTAGAATTCAGGGGTCATGAGCAGTTCTTC.